Described below is a single TCR beta chain sequence and its context. Antigen specificity is unknown. The data originate from a study of OX40 agonist ivuxolimab in advanced cancers. Background on the study: Every patient in dose escalation had hepatocellular carcinoma, melanoma, renal cell or head and neck cancer.

This CDR3 is built from 15 residues. V dropped 3 bases and J dropped 3 bases, with 14 bases sitting between them. Germline V gene lookup returns CDR1 SEHNR and CDR2 FQNEAQ (reference sequence). TCRdb's copy holds only in-frame clones and misses some; the assay was immunoSEQ multiplex PCR. The top ten hold 30% to 35% of the sample, which has some 33,000 clones, about 83% seen once. Study-wide results and limits: CD8+ T cells showed, on average, more clonal expansion than CD4+ cells.

This sequence was found in an adult with an advanced solid tumor such as melanoma, head and neck, liver or kidney cancer. The material was CD4+ or CD8+ T cells sorted from blood, obtained in a trial of the OX40 agonist ivuxolimab. V and J are TRBV7-9 and TRBJ1-1; perhaps TRBD1 as D (6 bases). The CDR3 bases are TGTGCCAGCAGCTTTCTCAGGGGAGGGGACACTGAAGCTTTCTTT. Its protein product is CASSFLRGGDTEAFF.